This passage covers 22 T cell receptor beta chains from one sample sequenced in a study of CD8 T cells in ankylosing spondylitis (dated by TCRdb to the late 2010s). To prepare the library, 5' RACE was applied. Sequencing was performed on an Illumina HiSeq 2500. TCRdb passed the public sequencing reads through fastp at Q25 and MiXCR, retaining productive beta sequences. A single entry per CDR3 protein holds the most common genes and DNA from its merged rows. A total of about 200,000 distinct CDR3 sequences appear in this sample, 9.5% to 15% of them only once. 16% of the sample is held by the ten biggest clonotypes. Sequencing input: blood, either unsorted or a sorted T cell fraction (not recorded which). The origin of the receptors is a male donor with ankylosing spondylitis or in good health (not recorded which).

The genes are TRBV7-9 and TRBJ1-2, with a possible D match to TRBD1 (5 bases). With 3 bases removed from V and 2 bases from J, the gap between germline ends came to 13 bases. This CDR3 region has 15 residues. The germline gives CDR1 SEHNR, CDR2 FQNEAQ (reference sequence). This CDR3 reads CASSFAAGRNYGYTF. The CDR3 region has the DNA TGTGCCAGCAGCTTTGCGGCAGGGCGGAACTATGGCTACACCTTC.

DNA for the CDR3: TGTGCCAGCAGCTTAAGCCGTAGCGGGGGGAACACAGATACGCAGTATTTT. Translation gives CASSLSRSGGNTDTQYF. This chain connects TRBV7-2 to TRBJ2-3, with 10 positions matching TRBD2. The germline V gene has CDR1 SGHTA and CDR2 FQGNSA. This CDR3 spans 17 amino acids. V shed 2 bases, J shed 2 bases, and the junction held 7 bases outside the gene matches. Using reference TRBV7-2 and TRBJ2-3 for the parts outside the CDR3, the full variable domain is GAGVSQSPSNKVTEKGKDVELRCDPISGHTALYWYRQSLGQGLEFLIYFQGNSAPDKSGLPSDRFSAERTGGSVSTLTIQRTQQEDSAVYLCASSLSRSGGNTDTQYFGPGTRLTVL.

V usage is TRBV4-1 and J usage is TRBJ2-7, with 7 positions matching TRBD2. The CDR3 contains 18 residues. Germline-derived CDR1 and CDR2 are MGHRA and YSYEKL. Trimming at V came to 0 bases and at J to 7 bases, leaving 18 bases not matched to a gene. Here the CDR3 reads CASSQDKPPRAGAYEQYF. Written as DNA, the CDR3 is TGCGCCAGCAGCCAAGATAAACCCCCAAGGGCGGGAGCGTATGAGCAGTACTTC.

This clonotype was counted only a few times. The chain links TRBV6-1 to TRBJ2-3; TRBD2 agrees at 11 bases. This CDR3 spans 15 amino acids. V was clipped by 6 bases and J by 4 bases; unmatched bases: 6. Germline V lookup: CDR1 MNHNS, CDR2 SASEGT. The CDR3 DNA follows: TGTGCCAGCAGCCCAACTAGCGGGAGTTCAGATACGCAGTATTTT. Encoded protein: CASSPTSGSSDTQYF.

The chain links TRBV5-1 to TRBJ1-2; 9 bases match TRBD1. CDR3 length: 15 residues. Looked up from germline, CDR1 is SGHRS and CDR2 is YFSETQ. V was pared by 3 bases and J by 5 bases, with 8 bases of the junction left unmatched. CDR3 region: CASSWRTGADYGYTF. CDR3 in DNA: TGCGCCAGCAGCTGGAGGACAGGGGCGGATTATGGCTACACCTTC.

The chain is built from TRBV4-2 and TRBJ2-3; D is undetermined. There are 13 residues in the CDR3. Germline lookup yields CDR1 LGHNA and CDR2 YNFKEQ. V lost 4 bases and J 6 bases, leaving 11 bases between the germline ends. CDR3 loop: CASSPALPDTQYF. CDR3 nucleotide sequence: TGTGCCAGCAGCCCAGCGTTGCCGGATACGCAGTATTTT.

The rearrangement uses TRBV7-8 and TRBJ2-7; 8 bases line up with TRBD1. The CDR3 extends over 14 amino acids. CDR1 SGHVS and CDR2 FQNEAQ come from the germline V gene. The ends lost 7 bases at V and 0 bases at J; junction bases unmatched: 5. This CDR3 reads CASTSGQASYEQYF. The CDR3, as DNA: TGTGCCAGCACTTCGGGACAGGCCTCCTACGAGCAGTACTTC.

V usage is TRBV4-1 and J usage is TRBJ2-5, with unresolved D. In germline, CDR1 is MGHRA, CDR2 YSYEKL. V shed 5 bases and J shed 4 bases, with 14 bases lying between them. This CDR3 comprises 14 residues. The DNA for the CDR3 is TGCGCCAGCAGCTCCTTCAGTTTAGGAGAGACCCAGTACTTC. The encoded protein is CASSSFSLGETQYF.

The rearrangement joins TRBV5-5 to TRBJ1-1; D ambiguous. Per germline, CDR1 SGHKS and CDR2 YYEKEE (reference sequence). The CDR3 consists of 14 residues. V was shortened by 4 bases and J by 6 bases, with 16 bases between the two germline ends. In nucleotides, the CDR3 is TGTGCCAGCAGCCCCGGGAATGTTAACCCTGAAGCTTTCTTT. Its translation is CASSPGNVNPEAFF.

This clonotype was counted between two and nine times. This sequence joins TRBV27 and TRBJ1-1; TRBD1 matches 10 bases. This CDR3 spans 15 amino acids. V was pared by 0 bases and J by 8 bases, with 6 bases of the junction left unmatched. Germline V gene data show CDR1 as MNHEY and CDR2 as SMNVEV (reference sequence). CDR3 sequence (DNA): TGTGCCAGCAGTTTATCGACAGGGGGCTATAGGGAAGCTTTCTTT. This gives the protein CASSLSTGGYREAFF.

DNA of the CDR3: TGTGCCAGCAGTGATGCGGGGGTGAACACCGGGGAGCTGTTTTTT. Translation: CASSDAGVNTGELFF. The gene calls are TRBV6-4 and TRBJ2-2; TRBD2 matches 7 bases. The CDR3 covers 15 residues. The germline CDR1 and CDR2 sequences are MRHNA and SNTAGT. V was pared by 3 bases and J by 1 base, with 2 bases of the junction left unmatched.

The CDR3 loop is CATRPTGEGQPQHF. CDR3 sequence (DNA): TGTGCCACCCGGCCGACAGGGGAGGGGCAGCCCCAGCATTTT. The chain carries TRBV10-3 and TRBJ1-5; TRBD1 agrees at 8 bases. Unmatched junction bases numbered 12, after V lost 10 bases and J lost 7 bases. This CDR3 is built from 14 residues. CDR1 and CDR2 from the germline V gene are ENHRY and SYGVKD.

The gene calls are TRBV12-3 or TRBV12-4 and TRBJ2-1; D is unresolved. V was shortened by 11 bases and J by 10 bases, with 12 bases between the two germline ends. There are 10 residues in the CDR3. The CDR3 protein is CAGNLWEQFF. For the CDR3, the DNA is TGTGCCGGCAACCTATGGGAGCAGTTCTTC.

The chain joins TRBV5-1 to TRBJ2-3, with a possible D match to TRBD1 (5 bases). The CDR3 has 15 amino acids. CDR1 is SGHRS, CDR2 YFSETQ, per germline. With 3 bases removed from V and 6 bases from J, the gap between germline ends came to 17 bases. The CDR3 here is CASSWGTMGSDTQYF. CDR3 bases: TGCGCCAGCAGCTGGGGCACTATGGGATCCGATACGCAGTATTTT.

This clonotype was detected only once. V gene TRBV6-1 combines with J gene TRBJ2-1, with 9 nucleotides matching TRBD2. This CDR3 comprises 15 residues. CDR1 and CDR2 from the germline V gene are MNHNS and SASEGT. V shed 7 bases and J 7 bases; nucleotides not matched to a gene: 11. The chain's CDR3 is CASTTASGGRNEQFF. CDR3 bases: TGTGCCAGCACCACCGCCAGCGGGGGGAGGAATGAGCAGTTCTTC.

This clonotype has more than one count but fewer than ten. The rearrangement uses TRBV29-1 and TRBJ1-2, with TRBD1 as a possible D gene (6 bases). Germline CDR1 SQVTM, CDR2 ANQGSEA. With 0 bases removed from V and 0 bases from J, the gap between germline ends came to 11 bases. The CDR3 runs to 15 residues. The CDR3 DNA reads as TGCAGCGTTGAAGAGTTAACAGGGACTAACTATGGCTACACCTTC. Protein product: CSVEELTGTNYGYTF.

This clonotype was counted many times. J is TRBJ2-2 and V is TRBV27; unclear D gene. Germline loops: CDR1 MNHEY, CDR2 SMNVEV (reference sequence). CDR3 length equals 12 residues. The V and J ends lost 2 bases and 6 bases respectively, with 4 bases between them. This chain's CDR3 is CASSLVAGELFF. For the CDR3, the DNA is TGTGCCAGCAGTTTAGTCGCCGGGGAGCTGTTTTTT.

V gene TRBV4-1 combines with J gene TRBJ2-1, with 7 positions matching TRBD2. The CDR3 covers 18 residues. Trimming cost V 0 bases and J 4 bases; bases outside gene matches: 12. CDR1 and CDR2 from the germline V gene are MGHRA and YSYEKL. The CDR3 nucleotides read TGCGCCAGCAGCCAAGATCGCTCGTTTCTAGCGGCATACAATGAGCAGTTCTTC. Translation gives CASSQDRSFLAAYNEQFF.

The chain employs TRBV4-1 and TRBJ2-7; TRBD1 or TRBD2 may be the D gene (5 bases each). Germline lookup yields CDR1 MGHRA and CDR2 YSYEKL. With 0 bases removed from V and 2 bases from J, the gap between germline ends came to 14 bases. This CDR3 is built from 16 residues. CDR3 in amino acids: CASSQEWGPGTYEQYF. CDR3 DNA sequence: TGCGCCAGCAGCCAAGAATGGGGCCCCGGGACCTACGAGCAGTACTTC.

The V and J genes are TRBV7-9 and TRBJ2-1; TRBD2 might be the D (7 bases). The CDR3 covers 16 residues. V was pared by 3 bases and J by 0 bases, with 12 bases between. Germline V gene sequence: CDR1 SEHNR, CDR2 FQNEAQ (reference sequence). CDR3 sequence: CASSLRGGFSYNEQFF. DNA of the CDR3: TGTGCCAGCAGCTTGAGGGGGGGATTCTCCTACAATGAGCAGTTCTTC.

This clonotype occurred a few times. The CDR3 DNA follows: TGTGCCAGCAGTTACTCGGTTGACAGGGCGAATGAGCAGTTCTTC. It specifies CASSYSVDRANEQFF. The rearrangement uses TRBV6-5 and TRBJ2-1, with 7 bases matching TRBD1. With 0 bases clipped from V and 7 bases from J, the junction kept 6 bases outside the gene matches. This CDR3 has 15 amino acids. In germline, CDR1 is MNHEY, CDR2 SVGAGI.

This clonotype has ten or more counts. The rearrangement joins TRBV11-2 to TRBJ2-1, with TRBD1 matching over 7 bases. V shed 5 bases, J shed 4 bases, and the junction held 11 bases outside the gene matches. Germline-derived CDR1 and CDR2 are SGHAT and FQNNGV. The CDR3 runs 16 residues. Here the CDR3 reads CASSLRQGIPYNEQFF. The DNA of the CDR3 is TGTGCCAGCAGCCTGAGACAGGGAATCCCTTACAATGAGCAGTTCTTC.